This T cell receptor beta chain is drawn from a study of shared clonotypes between healthy human individuals. Study results and caveats: Donors were few, which limited the genetic and exposure-history diversity represented.

Naive CD8 cells were CD45RO-negative, positively selected for CCR7, excluding terminally differentiated effector memory CD45RA+ cells. Details on this clone: Antigen: not known.

In germline, CDR1 is SNHLY, CDR2 FYNNEI. The V and J ends lost 0 bases and 2 bases respectively, with 18 bases between them. The CDR3 covers 18 residues. The data were produced by immunoSEQ multiplex PCR, yet TCRdb's version contains in-frame clones alone and is incomplete. The data hold roughly 2 million clones, with 85% to 95% observed a single time. The sequence derives from a man younger than 35 in good health. The V and J genes are TRBV2 and TRBJ2-3; TRBD2 is a possible D gene (6 bases). Sequences were obtained from naive CD8+ T cells sorted from blood. This chain's CDR3 is CASSEAQDGGGFTDTQYF. The CDR3 DNA reads TGTGCCAGCAGTGAAGCCCAAGACGGGGGAGGTTTCACAGATACGCAGTATTTT.